This T cell receptor (beta chain) emerged from a study of vaccination effects on CD4 cells after COVID-19. Study as a whole: Samples were taken post-vaccine, and their median timing was 72 days after the second dose.

When around 10 days of culture had elapsed, CD4+ T cells were isolated. Subjects were given two BNT162b2 or mRNA-1273 vaccine doses. Half the medium was swapped for IL-2 medium on days 3 and 7. With regard to this clone: Its target is unknown.

The germline CDR1 and CDR2 sequences are MNHEY and SVGAGI. This CDR3 is built from 13 residues. Trimming pared 0 bases from V and 8 bases from J, leaving 10 bases between. Here immunoSEQ multiplex PCR was the method, and the copy in TCRdb shows in-frame clones only, minus some. The data show 40,000 to 50,000 clones, 65% to 80% seen once. The chain joins TRBV6-5 to TRBJ1-2; D uncertain. The source material was CD4+ T cells from PBMCs cultured without peptide, sampled after COVID-19 vaccination. This TCR derives from a human donor who received a COVID-19 vaccine. The CDR3 DNA reads as TGTGCCAGCAGTTACTCGAGCTCAACGGGCTACACCTTC. This encodes CASSYSSSTGYTF.